The 9 T cell receptor beta chains below all came from one sample that was sequenced in a study of T cells in Graves' hyperthyroidism and ophthalmopathy. From RNA transcripts, TCR beta CDR3 regions were amplified. During a first-round RT-PCR of the TCR CDR3, the HTBI primer set was used. TCRdb redid the calling of the multiplex PCR reads with MiXCR, one entry per CDR3 protein. The sample carries about 840,000 distinct CDR3 sequences, 38% recorded once. Sample: blood. Source of these receptors: a man between 18 and 35 years old with Graves' hyperthyroidism.

The V and J genes are TRBV15 and TRBJ2-3; no clear D gene. V shed 5 bases and J shed 2 bases, with 11 bases lying between them. This CDR3 has 14 residues. The germline CDR1 and CDR2 sequences are LNHNV and YYDKDF (reference sequence). The CDR3 region has the DNA TGTGCCACCAGCCCCTCGGACCTCACAGATACGCAGTATTTT. Translating it yields CATSPSDLTDTQYF.

The table lists this clonotype with many counts. The chain couples TRBV2 to TRBJ2-7, with D unclear. The V gene lost 6 bases and the J gene lost 4 bases, with 10 bases spanning the gap. Per the germline V gene, CDR1 is SNHLY and CDR2 is FYNNEI. The CDR3 totals 12 residues. The CDR3, as DNA: TGTGCCAGCAGGGACGGCCTTTACGAGCAGTACTTC. Its protein is CASRDGLYEQYF.

The V gene is TRBV7-8, the J gene TRBJ2-2; no firm D call. The length of the CDR3 is 15 residues. V was cut by 3 bases and J by 3 bases, with 11 bases left in between. Looked up from germline, CDR1 is SGHVS and CDR2 is FQNEAQ. CDR3 amino acids: CASSLPLSDTGELFF. The CDR3 DNA reads as TGTGCCAGCAGCTTGCCCCTCAGTGACACCGGGGAGCTGTTTTTT. The whole variable domain, filled in from reference TRBV7-8 and TRBJ2-2, reads GAGVSQSPRYKVAKRGQDVALRCDPISGHVSLFWYQQALGQGPEFLTYFQNEAQLDKSGLPSDRFFAERPEGSVSTLKIQRTQQEDSAVYLCASSLPLSDTGELFFGEGSRLTVL.

This clonotype was observed a few times. The genes are TRBV7-2 and TRBJ1-5, with D possibly being TRBD1 (5 bases). V dropped 5 bases and J dropped 5 bases, with 19 bases sitting between them. The CDR3 length is 16 residues. Germline CDR1 and CDR2: SGHTA and FQGNSA. The CDR3 DNA sequence: TGTGCCAGCAGCCCATTTGCCGGGGCCACGGATCAGCCCCAGCATTTT. Its protein is CASSPFAGATDQPQHF.

This clonotype was seen a few times. The chain employs TRBV12-3 or TRBV12-4 and TRBJ1-1, with D unresolved. The V gene lost 3 bases and the J gene lost 1 base, with 18 bases spanning the gap. The CDR3 has 17 residues. CDR3 loop: CASSFSSGYQENTEAFF. CDR3 in DNA: TGTGCCAGCAGTTTTAGTAGTGGATACCAAGAGAACACTGAAGCTTTCTTT.

This clonotype was seen repeatedly, ten times or more. The V call is TRBV20-1, the J call TRBJ1-1, with unresolved D. The CDR3 is made up of 12 amino acids. Trimming removed 6 bases at V and 1 base at J, with 9 bases between. CDR1 is DFQATT, CDR2 SNEGSKA, per germline (reference sequence). The CDR3 nucleotides are TGCAGTGCCCTCCCCGAGAACACTGAAGCTTTCTTT. It encodes CSALPENTEAFF.

Details on this clonotype: This may be a read error: a much more frequent sequence differs by one nucleotide. This chain uses TRBV20-1 with TRBJ2-5; 9 bases agree with TRBD2. The CDR3 length is 15 residues. With 5 bases clipped from V and 4 bases from J, the junction kept 11 bases outside the gene matches. Germline-derived CDR1 and CDR2 are DFQATT and SNEGSKA (reference sequence). As DNA, the CDR3 is TGCAGTGCTCGGCCTGGGGCGGGGGGGGCAGAGACCCAGTACTTC. Residues: CSARPGAGGAETQYF.

This clonotype was seen only a few times. The CDR3 DNA is TGTGCCACCGGGACAGGGGAGGGCGAAAAACTGTTTTTT. Residues: CATGTGEGEKLFF. The chain couples TRBV10-3 to TRBJ1-4; TRBD1 matches 10 bases. The CDR3 sequence is 13 residues long. Losses at the gene ends were 10 bases for V and 8 bases for J; bases not matched to a gene: 7. In germline, CDR1 is ENHRY, CDR2 SYGVKD.

V and J are TRBV29-1 and TRBJ2-3, with TRBD1 matching over 7 bases. J lost 1 base, V lost 5 bases, and 15 bases had no gene match. The V gene's germline CDR1 is SQVTM and CDR2 ANQGSEA. This CDR3 comprises 17 residues. The CDR3 DNA reads as TGCAGCGTTCAAAACACCCGTCGGCAGGGGGGCACAGATACGCAGTATTTT. It specifies CSVQNTRRQGGTDTQYF.